What follows are 11 T cell receptor beta chains derived from one specimen sequenced in a study of blood T cell repertoires in COVID-19. TCRdb's copy holds only in-frame clones and misses some; the assay was immunoSEQ multiplex PCR. The table has around 280,000 clones, roughly 90% seen once. Sequenced input: peripheral blood. These receptors came from a woman in her 30s with COVID-19, enrolled during active disease.

This chain uses TRBV6-5 with TRBJ1-2; 8 bases line up with TRBD1. The CDR3 loop spans 15 amino acids. After removal of 8 bases from V and 4 bases from J, the junction contained 12 bases not matched to a gene. CDR1 is MNHEY and CDR2 is SVGAGI in the germline V gene. CDR3 residues: CASARTGQGLYGYTF. CDR3 DNA sequence: TGTGCCAGCGCCCGGACAGGGCAAGGACTCTATGGCTACACCTTC.

This chain joins TRBV25-1 and TRBJ1-2, with a possible D match to TRBD1 (5 bases). The V gene lost 1 base and the J gene lost 1 base, with 10 bases spanning the gap. Germline assignment: CDR1 MGHDK and CDR2 SYGVNS. The CDR3 extends over 15 amino acids. The DNA for the CDR3 is TGTGCCAGCAGTGAATTTGGGGCGAGTAACTATGGCTACACCTTC. It specifies CASSEFGASNYGYTF.

This clone was seen only once. V and J are TRBV5-1 and TRBJ2-1; TRBD2 aligns across 8 bases. Trimming at V came to 0 bases and at J to 4 bases, leaving 6 bases not matched to a gene. Germline-derived CDR1 and CDR2 are SGHRS and YFSETQ. The CDR3 contains 16 residues. CDR3 nucleotide sequence: TGCGCCAGCAGCTTGGCCGGGGGGGCTGCGTACAATGAGCAGTTCTTC. Its protein product is CASSLAGGAAYNEQFF.

This chain joins TRBV28 and TRBJ1-5; no clear D. Germline values: CDR1 MDHEN, CDR2 SYDVKM. The CDR3 length is 15 residues. Trimming removed 2 bases from V and 0 bases from J, with 8 bases in between. The CDR3 spells CASSLLTVSNQPQHF. CDR3 sequence (DNA): TGTGCCAGCAGTTTACTCACGGTTAGCAATCAGCCCCAGCATTTT.

This clone was seen only a few times. CDR3 in DNA: TGTGCCAGCAGCGTAGGAATAGCTGGCTACGAGCAGTACTTC. Translated, it gives CASSVGIAGYEQYF. The genes are TRBV9 and TRBJ2-7; no clear D. This CDR3 contains 14 residues. Germline assignment: CDR1 SGDLS and CDR2 YYNGEE. V lost 0 bases and J 3 bases, leaving 10 bases between the germline ends.

The chain is built from TRBV11-2 and TRBJ2-7; TRBD2 agrees at 7 bases. The CDR3 runs to 13 residues. CDR1 SGHAT and CDR2 FQNNGV come from the germline V gene. After removal of 6 bases from V and 4 bases from J, the junction contained 6 bases not matched to a gene. The chain's CDR3 is CASSQGGRYEQYF. Written as DNA, the CDR3 is TGTGCCAGCAGTCAGGGAGGGAGATACGAGCAGTACTTC. The complete variable domain, with remaining parts taken from reference TRBV11-2 and TRBJ2-7, reads EAGVAQSPRYKIIEKRQSVAFWCNPISGHATLYWYQQILGQGPKLLIQFQNNGVVDDSQLPKDRFSAERLKGVDSTLKIQPAKLEDSAVYLCASSQGGRYEQYFGPGTRLTVT.

This clone was observed once. The chain carries TRBV24-1 and TRBJ2-3; TRBD1 aligns across 8 bases. CDR1 KGHDR and CDR2 SFDVKD come from the germline V gene. This CDR3 contains 16 residues. J lost 0 bases, V lost 3 bases, and 4 bases had no gene match. The DNA for the CDR3 is TGTGCCACCAGTGATGACAGGGGCTTCAGCACAGATACGCAGTATTTT. This sequence encodes CATSDDRGFSTDTQYF.

This chain connects TRBV28 to TRBJ1-6; TRBD1 aligns across 7 bases. J gave up 7 bases and V 2 bases, and 11 bases lay outside the gene matches. The germline gives CDR1 MDHEN, CDR2 SYDVKM. This CDR3 is built from 17 residues. DNA for the CDR3: TGTGCCAGCAGTTTAATCGTACAGGGGTATCACAATTCACCCCTCCACTTT. Protein: CASSLIVQGYHNSPLHF.

The chain joins TRBV7-8 to TRBJ2-2; 10 nucleotides align to TRBD2. V lost 3 bases and J lost 0; bases outside the gene matches: 7. The CDR3 runs 18 residues. In germline, CDR1 is SGHVS, CDR2 FQNEAQ. CDR3 in amino acids: CASSLETSGAANTGELFF. Here the CDR3 DNA reads TGTGCCAGCAGCTTGGAAACTAGCGGGGCCGCGAACACCGGGGAGCTGTTTTTT.

The V and J genes are TRBV7-2 and TRBJ2-1, with a weak D call TRBD1 (5 bases). The CDR3 consists of 13 residues. CDR1 is SGHTA, CDR2 FQGNSA, per germline. V shed 4 bases and J shed 3 bases, with 7 bases lying between them. For the CDR3, the DNA is TGTGCCAGCAGCTCTGACAGCTACAATGAGCAGTTCTTC. This translates into CASSSDSYNEQFF.

The chain's CDR3 is CASSRQGGSNQPQHF. The CDR3 DNA reads TGTGCCAGCAGCCGCCAGGGAGGGAGCAATCAGCCCCAGCATTTT. The rearrangement joins TRBV6-6 to TRBJ1-5; D is possibly TRBD1 (5 bases). The CDR3 spans 15 residues. Per germline, CDR1 MNHNY and CDR2 SVGAGI (reference sequence). V lost 6 bases and J lost 1, with 13 bases in between.